This is a list of T cell receptor beta chains from one sample in a study of blood T cell repertoires in COVID-19. This table comes from immunoSEQ multiplex PCR, and its TCRdb copy is limited to in-frame clones, with some not included. The table has under 500,000 clones, 80% to 90% seen once; the top ten hold 1% to 1.3%. The sequenced material came from PBMCs or T cells enriched from blood (not recorded which). The receptors derive from a man aged 30 to 39 who had recovered from COVID-19. CDR3s include the opening cysteine and the closing phenylalanine or tryptophan. The order of the fields is J gene, V gene, clone size, D gene, CDR3 DNA, CDR3 protein. D genes are given only for firm matches. Some rows mark clone size as missing; the rest say once, few, many or name a class of expanded clone.

TRBJ2-1,TRBV28,NA,NA,TGTGCCAGCAACAAACCTGGAGGGGGAGGGCCCAATGAGCAGTTCTTC,CASNKPGGGGPNEQFF
TRBJ2-1,TRBV10-3,NA,TRBD2,TGTGCCATCAGTGAGTACGGCGGGAGTAGCAGCTCCTACAATGAGCAGTTCTTC,CAISEYGGSSSSYNEQFF
TRBJ2-3,TRBV5-1,NA,NA,TGCGCCAGCAGCTTTAGCGATTCACTGGATACGCAGTATTTT,CASSFSDSLDTQYF
TRBJ2-3,TRBV4-1,NA,NA,TGCGCCAGCAGCCAAGCTGATACAGGAACAGATACGCAGTATTTT,CASSQADTGTDTQYF
TRBJ1-2,TRBV28,few,NA,TGTGCCAGCAGTTTCAGGATCCTGAAGGATGGCTACACCTTC,CASSFRILKDGYTF
TRBJ1-5,TRBV18,NA,TRBD1,TGTGCCAGCTCACCACGGGACAGGGGTAGCAATCAGCCCCAGCATTTT,CASSPRDRGSNQPQHF
TRBJ2-7,TRBV27,NA,TRBD2,TGTGCCAGCAGACTAGCGGGAGGATCCTACGAGCAGTACTTC,CASRLAGGSYEQYF
TRBJ2-1,TRBV9,NA,TRBD1,TGTGCCAGCAGCGTAGACCCGGGACAGGGGTCCAATGAGCAGTTCTTC,CASSVDPGQGSNEQFF
TRBJ2-7,TRBV28,NA,TRBD2,TGTGCCAGCAGTTTAAGGCGGGAGTACGAGCAGTACTTC,CASSLRREYEQYF
TRBJ2-7,TRBV9,NA,NA,TGTGCCAGCAGCTCCCTAGAGGGGGCCTACGAGCAGTACTTC,CASSSLEGAYEQYF
TRBJ1-2,TRBV12-3/TRBV12-4,few,TRBD1,TGTGCCAGCAACAGGGGCACTAACTATGGCTACACCTTC,CASNRGTNYGYTF
TRBJ2-2,TRBV2,NA,NA,TGTGCCAGCCGCGAGACCGGGGAGCTGTTTTTT,CASRETGELFF
TRBJ2-1,TRBV27,NA,TRBD1,TGTGCCAGCAGCCCCGGACAGGGTCTATTCTTTAGCAATGAGCAGTTCTTC,CASSPGQGLFFSNEQFF
TRBJ1-2,TRBV28,NA,TRBD1,TGTGCCAGCAGTACAGGGGGCGACGGCTACACCTTC,CASSTGGDGYTF
TRBJ1-4,TRBV28,few,TRBD1,TGTGCCAGCAGTCCAGGGGGCTATGAAAAACTGTTTTTT,CASSPGGYEKLFF
TRBJ2-1,TRBV9,NA,TRBD1,TGTGCCAGCAGCCTCGGGACAGGGGGCACTGAGCAGTTCTTC,CASSLGTGGTEQFF
TRBJ2-3,TRBV11-2,once,NA,TGTGCCAGCAGCCGGGGTCCTGATGATACGCAGTATTTT,CASSRGPDDTQYF
TRBJ1-5,TRBV28,NA,NA,TGTGCCAGTTTCCCGGGGGTTAGCAATCAGCCCCAGCATTTT,CASFPGVSNQPQHF
TRBJ1-2,TRBV28,NA,TRBD1,TGTGCCAGCGGGCAGGGGGTTTATGGCTACACCTTC,CASGQGVYGYTF
TRBJ1-2,TRBV18,NA,NA,TGTGCCAGCTCATCGGTCGCGCAGGGCGCCACTTCTAACTATGGCTACACCTTC,CASSSVAQGATSNYGYTF
TRBJ2-2,TRBV24-1,few,NA,TGTGCCACCACCCAATCGAACACCGGGGAGCTGTTTTTT,CATTQSNTGELFF
TRBJ2-7,TRBV19,NA,NA,TGTGCCAGTACTCACCCCAGGGAACCCTACGAGCAGTACTTC,CASTHPREPYEQYF
TRBJ1-2,TRBV4-1,NA,NA,TGCGCCAGCAGCCAAGAGCCGGAGGGTTACTATGGCTACACCTTC,CASSQEPEGYYGYTF
TRBJ1-4,TRBV18,once,TRBD1,TGTGCCAGCTCACCGGGGACAGGGGGCGCCGGAGAAAAACTGTTTTTT,CASSPGTGGAGEKLFF
TRBJ1-6,TRBV19,NA,NA,TGTGCCAGTAGTAGCGACATAAGCTATTCACCCCTCCACTTT,CASSSDISYSPLHF
TRBJ2-1,TRBV19,NA,NA,TGTGCCAGTAGTAACACCCTCTTTGAGCAGTTCTTC,CASSNTLFEQFF
TRBJ1-4,TRBV10-3,NA,NA,TGTGCCATCAGTCGAGGAGCTAATGAAAAACTGTTTTTT,CAISRGANEKLFF
TRBJ1-4,TRBV5-4,NA,TRBD1,TGTGCCAGCAGCCCTACCTCCGGGACAGTAAATGAAAAACTGTTTTTT,CASSPTSGTVNEKLFF
TRBJ1-5,TRBV5-6,NA,NA,TGTGCCAGCAGCGCTGGACAGCTTAGCAATCAGCCCCAGCATTTT,CASSAGQLSNQPQHF
TRBJ1-2,TRBV14,NA,NA,TGTGCCAGCAGCCCATCAAGAGCCGTCTATGGCTACACCTTC,CASSPSRAVYGYTF
TRBJ2-7,TRBV3-1/TRBV3-2,NA,TRBD2,TGTGCCAGCAGCCAAGCTTTTCTCGGTACTAGCGGCAGAGCCTACGAGCAGTACTTC,CASSQAFLGTSGRAYEQYF
TRBJ2-3,TRBV4-2,NA,TRBD2,TGTGCCAGCAGCCCGACCACCTTCTCCCTAGCGGGCCGGGTGTCTAGCACAGATACGCAGTATTTT,CASSPTTFSLAGRVSSTDTQYF
TRBJ2-3,TRBV12-5,NA,TRBD1,TGTGCTAGTGGTTCGTCCGGGACAGGGCGATCAGATACGCAGTATTTT,CASGSSGTGRSDTQYF
TRBJ2-5,TRBV13,NA,NA,TGTGCCAGCAGCACCACCGACAGGCCACAAGAGACCCAGTACTTC,CASSTTDRPQETQYF
TRBJ2-3,TRBV5-4,many,NA,TGTGCCAGCAGCTGGGCAGGGTCGGTTACGCAGTATTTT,CASSWAGSVTQYF
TRBJ2-5,TRBV12-3/TRBV12-4,NA,TRBD1,TGTGCCAGCAGTTTACAGGGGGCGATGACCCAGTACTTC,CASSLQGAMTQYF
TRBJ2-7,TRBV4-1,NA,NA,TGCGCCAGCAGCCAAGAAGCCTCCGCTTACTACGAGCAGTACTTC,CASSQEASAYYEQYF
TRBJ2-7,TRBV10-1,NA,TRBD1,TGCGCCAGCAGTGCATCGACAGGGGACGAGCAGTACTTC,CASSASTGDEQYF
TRBJ1-1,TRBV7-9,NA,TRBD1,TGTGCCAGCAGCCCCACCGGGACAGGGGCCACTGAAGCTTTCTTT,CASSPTGTGATEAFF
TRBJ2-1,TRBV19,NA,TRBD2,TGTGCCAGTAGTATGTGGACTAGCGGGAGGGATGAGCAGTTCTTC,CASSMWTSGRDEQFF
TRBJ1-1,TRBV4-1,NA,NA,TGCGCCAGCAGAAAAGACAGTGTCACTGAAGCTTTCTTT,CASRKDSVTEAFF
TRBJ2-7,TRBV2,NA,NA,TGTGCCACCGCCGACCTGGGCAAGTCCAACGAGCAGTACTTC,CATADLGKSNEQYF
TRBJ2-1,TRBV5-1,NA,TRBD2,TGCGCCAGCAGCTTGGATCTAGCGGGAAAGTTCAATGAGCAGTTCTTC,CASSLDLAGKFNEQFF
TRBJ1-1,TRBV7-2,once,NA,TGTGCCAGCAGCTCTACAGGGATAGGGCGGGAAGCTTTCTTT,CASSSTGIGREAFF
TRBJ1-1,TRBV3-1/TRBV3-2,NA,NA,TGTGCCAGCAGCCAAGAGAGCCTGGCCAGGACTGAAGCTTTCTTT,CASSQESLARTEAFF